The 14 T cell receptor beta chains reported below all come from one sample, sequenced in a study of control samples from healthy donors and cancer patients. Clones were sequenced by immunoSEQ multiplex PCR, and TCRdb holds only the in-frame ones, with some missing. The sample includes 90,000 to 100,000 clones, 79% of them seen just once. The sample taken for sequencing was blood. The receptors were gathered from a woman under 40 in good health.

V usage is TRBV14 and J usage is TRBJ1-2; no clear D gene. The germline gives CDR1 SGHDN, CDR2 FVKESK. The CDR3 consists of 16 residues. The ends were cut back, 0 bases at V and 1 base at J, with 12 bases in the middle. Written as DNA, the CDR3 is TGTGCCAGCAGCCAAGATAAGGGCCGTTTTAACTATGGCTACACCTTC. Encoded protein: CASSQDKGRFNYGYTF.

The gene calls are TRBV18 and TRBJ2-5, with 9 bases aligning to TRBD2. V lost 5 bases, J lost 2 bases, and 3 bases stayed unmatched. Germline lookup yields CDR1 KGHSH and CDR2 LQKENI. The CDR3 has 14 residues. The CDR3 spells CASSETSGQETQYF. The DNA of the CDR3 is TGTGCCAGCTCAGAGACTAGCGGACAAGAGACCCAGTACTTC.

CDR3 in amino acids: CASGVNKASYEQYF. As DNA, the CDR3 is TGTGCCAGCGGGGTCAACAAAGCCTCCTACGAGCAGTACTTC. The chain is built from TRBV6-4 and TRBJ2-7; no firm D call. This CDR3 comprises 14 residues. V gave up 8 bases and J gave up 0 bases, with 14 bases separating them. CDR1 is MRHNA, CDR2 SNTAGT, per germline.

This chain connects TRBV24-1 to TRBJ2-3; 11 bases fit TRBD1. The CDR3 is 15 residues long. From germline, CDR1 is KGHDR and CDR2 SFDVKD. The V gene end was trimmed by 0 bases and the J gene end by 7 bases; junction bases not matched to a gene: 2. CDR3 region: CATSDLGQGANTQYF. In nucleotides, the CDR3 is TGTGCCACCAGTGATTTGGGACAGGGGGCGAATACGCAGTATTTT.

CDR3 loop: CASSESTGTDTQYF. For the CDR3, the DNA is TGCGCCAGCAGTGAGTCCACGGGCACAGATACGCAGTATTTT. The chain employs TRBV10-1 and TRBJ2-3; D ambiguous. CDR3 length: 14 amino acids. Germline V lookup: CDR1 WNHNN, CDR2 SYGVQD (reference sequence). The ends were cut back, 0 bases at V and 1 base at J, with 5 bases in the middle.

As for this clone: This sample includes further DNA sequences coding for the same CDR3. The chain carries TRBV5-1 and TRBJ2-1, with 9 nucleotides matching TRBD2. Germline loops: CDR1 SGHRS, CDR2 YFSETQ. The CDR3 is made up of 16 amino acids. The junction had 18 bases not matched to a gene; V was cut back by 7 bases and J by 10 bases. CDR3 region: CASSRRAGGPTWEQFF. The CDR3 DNA is TGCGCCAGCTCTCGTCGGGCGGGGGGGCCCACCTGGGAGCAGTTCTTC.

J is TRBJ2-1 and V is TRBV6-5, with TRBD2 identical over 8 bases. The CDR3 has 15 amino acids. J lost 3 bases, V lost 4 bases, and 5 bases had no gene match. CDR1 is MNHEY, CDR2 SVGAGI, per germline. As DNA, the CDR3 is TGTGCCAGCAGTTCACGGGGGGGCCGCTACAATGAGCAGTTCTTC. This codes for CASSSRGGRYNEQFF.

This rearrangement joins TRBV10-2 to TRBJ2-7, with D unclear. The CDR3 is 11 amino acids. V was trimmed by 3 bases and J by 7 bases, leaving 7 bases between them. Germline V gives CDR1 WSHSY, CDR2 SAAADI. As DNA, the CDR3 is TGCGCCAGCAGTGAAGGTGGGGAGCAGTACTTC. Amino acid sequence: CASSEGGEQYF.

V is TRBV20-1 and J is TRBJ1-2; D remains ambiguous. The CDR3 covers 11 residues. V lost 5 bases and J 3 bases, leaving 7 bases between the germline ends. Looked up from germline, CDR1 is DFQATT and CDR2 is SNEGSKA (reference sequence). The CDR3 DNA follows: TGCAGTGCTTTAGGAGACTATGGCTACACCTTC. Translation gives CSALGDYGYTF.

This chain links TRBV6-6 with TRBJ1-5; D is possibly TRBD1 (6 bases). Germline V gene data show CDR1 as MNHNY and CDR2 as SVGAGI (reference sequence). Trimming took 2 bases from V and 3 from J, leaving 11 bases between them. This CDR3 has 15 amino acids. CDR3 in amino acids: CASSYGSGANQPQHF. The CDR3 DNA is TGTGCCAGCAGTTACGGTTCGGGGGCCAATCAGCCCCAGCATTTT.

This chain uses TRBV6-5 with TRBJ2-2, with TRBD2 matching 10 bases. CDR3 length equals 14 residues. V was pared by 10 bases and J by 6 bases, with 8 bases of the junction left unmatched. Germline-derived CDR1 and CDR2 are MNHEY and SVGAGI. The CDR3 loop is CATRGTSGAGELFF. The CDR3 DNA sequence: TGTGCCACCAGGGGAACTAGCGGGGCCGGGGAGCTGTTTTTT.

The J gene is TRBJ1-5, the V gene TRBV5-1, with D possibly being TRBD1 (5 bases). V was cut by 4 bases and J by 6 bases, with 14 bases left in between. The CDR3 is made up of 14 amino acids. The germline V gene encodes CDR1 SGHRS and CDR2 YFSETQ. CDR3 residues: CASSTGTRGQPQHF. CDR3 DNA sequence: TGCGCCAGCAGCACCGGGACGAGAGGTCAGCCCCAGCATTTT.

The chain uses TRBV5-6 and TRBJ2-5; D is ambiguous. Germline V gene sequence: CDR1 SGHDT, CDR2 YYEEEE. V was clipped by 4 bases and J by 5 bases, with 6 bases between them. The CDR3 sequence is 11 residues long. The CDR3 loop reads CASSLSETQYF. CDR3 nucleotide sequence: TGTGCCAGCAGCCTCTCTGAGACCCAGTACTTC.

This clone occurred a few times. The genes are TRBV10-3 and TRBJ2-2; D is uncertain. The V gene's germline CDR1 is ENHRY and CDR2 SYGVKD. This CDR3 is built from 13 residues. Trimming removed 0 bases at V and 5 bases at J, with 4 bases between. CDR3: CAISESFTGELFF. CDR3 in DNA: TGTGCCATCAGTGAGTCGTTTACCGGGGAGCTGTTTTTT.